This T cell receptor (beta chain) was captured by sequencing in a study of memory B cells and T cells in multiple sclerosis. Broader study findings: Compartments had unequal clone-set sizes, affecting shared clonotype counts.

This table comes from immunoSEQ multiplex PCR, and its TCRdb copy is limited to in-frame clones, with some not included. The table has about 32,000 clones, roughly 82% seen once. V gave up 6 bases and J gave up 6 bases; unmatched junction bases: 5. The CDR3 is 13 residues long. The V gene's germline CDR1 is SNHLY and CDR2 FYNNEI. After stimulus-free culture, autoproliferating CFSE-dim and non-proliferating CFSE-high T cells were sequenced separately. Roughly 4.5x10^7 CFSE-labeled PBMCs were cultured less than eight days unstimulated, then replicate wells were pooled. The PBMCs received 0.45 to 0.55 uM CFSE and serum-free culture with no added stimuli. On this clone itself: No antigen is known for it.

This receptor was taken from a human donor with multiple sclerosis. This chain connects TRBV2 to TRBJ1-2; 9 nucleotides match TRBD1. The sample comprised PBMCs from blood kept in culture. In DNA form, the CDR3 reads TGTGCCAGCAGACTCGGGACAGGGAATGGCTACACCTTC. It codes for CASRLGTGNGYTF.